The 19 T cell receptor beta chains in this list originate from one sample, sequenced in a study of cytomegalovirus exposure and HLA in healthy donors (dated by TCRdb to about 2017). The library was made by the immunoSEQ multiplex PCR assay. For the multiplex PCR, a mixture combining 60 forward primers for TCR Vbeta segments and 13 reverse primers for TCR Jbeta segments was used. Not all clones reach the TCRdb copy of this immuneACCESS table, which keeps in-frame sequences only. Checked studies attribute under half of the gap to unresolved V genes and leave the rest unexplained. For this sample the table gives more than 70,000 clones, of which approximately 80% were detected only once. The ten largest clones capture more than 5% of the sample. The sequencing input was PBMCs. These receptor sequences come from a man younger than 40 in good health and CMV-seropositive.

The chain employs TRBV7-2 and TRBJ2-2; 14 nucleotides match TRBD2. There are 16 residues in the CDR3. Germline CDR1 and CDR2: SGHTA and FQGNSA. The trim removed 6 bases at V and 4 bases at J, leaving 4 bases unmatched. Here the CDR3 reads CASRWTSGGTTGELFF. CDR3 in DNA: TGTGCCAGCAGATGGACTAGCGGGGGGACCACCGGGGAGCTGTTTTTT.

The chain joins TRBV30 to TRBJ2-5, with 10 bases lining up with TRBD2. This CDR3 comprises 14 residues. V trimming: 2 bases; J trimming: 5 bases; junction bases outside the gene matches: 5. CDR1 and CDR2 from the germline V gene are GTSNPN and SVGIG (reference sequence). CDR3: CAWSRGLAMETQYF. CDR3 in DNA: TGTGCCTGGAGTCGGGGACTAGCGATGGAGACCCAGTACTTC.

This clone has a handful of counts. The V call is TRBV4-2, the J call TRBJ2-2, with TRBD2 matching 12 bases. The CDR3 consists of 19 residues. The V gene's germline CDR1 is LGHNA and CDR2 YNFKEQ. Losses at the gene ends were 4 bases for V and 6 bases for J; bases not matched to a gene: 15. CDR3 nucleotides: TGTGCCAGCAGCCGGGGGGGAGCTAGCGGGGGGGTTAACCCCGGGGAGCTGTTTTTT. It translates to CASSRGGASGGVNPGELFF.

CDR3 sequence: CASSHSGYEQYF. The CDR3 DNA follows: TGTGCCAGCAGCCACTCGGGCTACGAGCAGTACTTC. J is TRBJ2-7 and V is TRBV14, with D hard to call. The CDR3 extends over 12 amino acids. Trimming removed 3 bases from V and 3 bases from J, with 6 bases in between. Germline V CDR1 and CDR2: SGHDN, FVKESK.

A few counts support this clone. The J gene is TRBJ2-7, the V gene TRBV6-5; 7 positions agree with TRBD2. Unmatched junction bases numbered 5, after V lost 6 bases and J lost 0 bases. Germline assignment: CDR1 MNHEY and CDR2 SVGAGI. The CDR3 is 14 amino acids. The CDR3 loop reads CASSPAGTSYEQYF. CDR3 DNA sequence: TGTGCCAGCAGCCCAGCGGGGACCTCCTACGAGCAGTACTTC.

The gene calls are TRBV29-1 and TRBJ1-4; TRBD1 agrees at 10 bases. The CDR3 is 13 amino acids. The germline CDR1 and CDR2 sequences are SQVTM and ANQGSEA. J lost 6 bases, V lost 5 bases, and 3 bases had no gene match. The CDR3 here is CSVRTGGDEKLFF. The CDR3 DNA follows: TGCAGCGTTAGGACAGGGGGAGATGAAAAACTGTTTTTT. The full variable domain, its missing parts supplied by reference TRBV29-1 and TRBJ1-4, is SAVISQKPSRDICQRGTSLTIQCQVDSQVTMMFWYRQQPGQSLTLIATANQGSEATYESGFVIDKFPISRPNLTFSTLTVSNMSPEDSSIYLCSVRTGGDEKLFFGSGTQLSVL.

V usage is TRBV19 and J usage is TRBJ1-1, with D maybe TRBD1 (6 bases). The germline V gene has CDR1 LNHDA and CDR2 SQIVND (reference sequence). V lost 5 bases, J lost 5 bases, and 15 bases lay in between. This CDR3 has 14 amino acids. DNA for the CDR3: TGTGCCAGTAGTCAAAGACAGGATGGAACTGAAGCTTTCTTT. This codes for CASSQRQDGTEAFF.

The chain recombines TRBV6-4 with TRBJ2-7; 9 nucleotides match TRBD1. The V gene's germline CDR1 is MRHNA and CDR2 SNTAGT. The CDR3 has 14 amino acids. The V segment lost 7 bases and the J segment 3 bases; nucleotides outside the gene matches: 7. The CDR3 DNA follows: TGTGCCAGCACCAACAGGGGGCTCAGCTACGAGCAGTACTTC. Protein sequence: CASTNRGLSYEQYF.

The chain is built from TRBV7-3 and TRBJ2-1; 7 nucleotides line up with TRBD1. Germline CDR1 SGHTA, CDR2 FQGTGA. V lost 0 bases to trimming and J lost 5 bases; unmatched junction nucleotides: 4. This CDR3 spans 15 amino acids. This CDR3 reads CASSLTPGQHNEQFF. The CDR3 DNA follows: TGTGCCAGCAGCTTAACCCCGGGACAGCACAATGAGCAGTTCTTC. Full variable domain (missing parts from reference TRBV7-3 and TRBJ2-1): GAGVSQTPSNKVTEKGKYVELRCDPISGHTALYWYRQSLGQGPEFLIYFQGTGAADDSGLPNDRFFAVRPEGSVSTLKIQRTERGDSAVYLCASSLTPGQHNEQFFGPGTRLTVL.

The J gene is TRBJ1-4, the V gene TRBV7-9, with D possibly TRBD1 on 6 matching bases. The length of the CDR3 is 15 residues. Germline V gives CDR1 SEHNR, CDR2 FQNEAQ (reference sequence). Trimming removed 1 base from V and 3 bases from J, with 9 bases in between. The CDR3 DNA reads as TGTGCCAGCAGCTTAGAGGGGGAAGCTAATGAAAAACTGTTTTTT. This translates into CASSLEGEANEKLFF.

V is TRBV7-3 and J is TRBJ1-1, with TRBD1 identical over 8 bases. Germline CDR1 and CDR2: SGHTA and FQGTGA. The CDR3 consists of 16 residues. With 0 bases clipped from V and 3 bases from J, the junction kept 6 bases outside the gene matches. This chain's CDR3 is CASSLTDRGEHTEAFF. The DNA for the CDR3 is TGTGCCAGCAGCTTAACCGACAGGGGAGAACACACTGAAGCTTTCTTT. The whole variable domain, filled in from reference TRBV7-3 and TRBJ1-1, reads GAGVSQTPSNKVTEKGKYVELRCDPISGHTALYWYRQSLGQGPEFLIYFQGTGAADDSGLPNDRFFAVRPEGSVSTLKIQRTERGDSAVYLCASSLTDRGEHTEAFFGQGTRLTVV.

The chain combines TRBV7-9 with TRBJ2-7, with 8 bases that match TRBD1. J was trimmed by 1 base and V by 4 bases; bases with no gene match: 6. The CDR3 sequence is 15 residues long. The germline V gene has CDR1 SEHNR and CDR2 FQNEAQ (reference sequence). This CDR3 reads CASSSRDRPSYEQYF. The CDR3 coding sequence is TGTGCCAGCAGCTCCCGGGACAGGCCATCCTACGAGCAGTACTTC. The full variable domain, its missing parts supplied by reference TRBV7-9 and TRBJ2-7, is DTGVSQNPRHKITKRGQNVTFRCDPISEHNRLYWYRQTLGQGPEFLTYFQNEAQLEKSRLLSDRFSAERPKGSFSTLEIQRTEQGDSAMYLCASSSRDRPSYEQYFGPGTRLTVT.

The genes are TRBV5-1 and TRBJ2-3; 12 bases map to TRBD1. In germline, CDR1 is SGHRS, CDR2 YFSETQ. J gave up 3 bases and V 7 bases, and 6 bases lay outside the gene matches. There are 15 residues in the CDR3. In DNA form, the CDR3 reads TGCGCCAGCCGACTGGGACAGGGGGCAACAGATACGCAGTATTTT. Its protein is CASRLGQGATDTQYF.

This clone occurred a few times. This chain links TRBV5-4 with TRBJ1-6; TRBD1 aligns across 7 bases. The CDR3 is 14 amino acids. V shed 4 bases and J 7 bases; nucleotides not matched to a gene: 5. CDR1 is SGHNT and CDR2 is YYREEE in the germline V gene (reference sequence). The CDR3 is CASSPQGLNSPLHF. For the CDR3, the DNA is TGTGCCAGCAGCCCACAGGGGCTCAATTCACCCCTCCACTTT. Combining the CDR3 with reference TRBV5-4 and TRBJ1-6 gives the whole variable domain ETGVTQSPTHLIKTRGQQVTLRCSSQSGHNTVSWYQQALGQGPQFIFQYYREEENGRGNFPPRFSGLQFPNYSSELNVNALELDDSALYLCASSPQGLNSPLHFGNGTRLTVT.

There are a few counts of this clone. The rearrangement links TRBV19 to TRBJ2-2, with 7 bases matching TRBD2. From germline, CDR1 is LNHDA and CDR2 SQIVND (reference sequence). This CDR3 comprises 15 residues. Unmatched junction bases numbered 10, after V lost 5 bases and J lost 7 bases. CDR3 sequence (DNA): TGTGCCAGTAGTGGTCGGGGTCGGGGGGTCGGGGAGCTGTTTTTT. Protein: CASSGRGRGVGELFF.

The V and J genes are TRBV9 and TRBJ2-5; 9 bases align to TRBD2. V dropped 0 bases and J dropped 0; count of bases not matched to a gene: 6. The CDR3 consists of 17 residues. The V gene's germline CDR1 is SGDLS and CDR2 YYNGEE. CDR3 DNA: TGTGCCAGCAGCGTAGCTACGAGCGGGGGGCACCAAGAGACCCAGTACTTC. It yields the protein CASSVATSGGHQETQYF.

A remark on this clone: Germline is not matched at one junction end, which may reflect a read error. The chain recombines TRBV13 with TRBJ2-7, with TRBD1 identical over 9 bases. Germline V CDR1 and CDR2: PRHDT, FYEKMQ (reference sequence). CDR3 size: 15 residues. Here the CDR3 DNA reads TGTGCCAGCAGCCGACCGGGACAGGGAGCGTACGAGCAGTGCTTC. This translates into CASSRPGQGAYEQCF.

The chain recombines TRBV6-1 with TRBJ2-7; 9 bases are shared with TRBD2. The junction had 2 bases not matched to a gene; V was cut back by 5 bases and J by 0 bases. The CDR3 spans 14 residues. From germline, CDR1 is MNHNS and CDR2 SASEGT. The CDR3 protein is CASSTAGGSYEQYV. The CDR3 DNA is TGTGCCAGCAGTACAGCGGGGGGCTCCTACGAGCAGTACGTC.

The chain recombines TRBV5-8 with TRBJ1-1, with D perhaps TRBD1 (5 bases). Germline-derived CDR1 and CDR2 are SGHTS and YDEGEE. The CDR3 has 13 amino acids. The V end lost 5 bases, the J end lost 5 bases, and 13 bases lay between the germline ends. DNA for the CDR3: TGTGCCAGCAGGCCTCGGGGGGGGACTGAAGCTTTCTTT. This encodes CASRPRGGTEAFF.